The TCR beta chain described here comes from a study of blood T cell repertoires in COVID-19. Study-level information: The origin of the acute and convalescent COVID-19 samples was the United States, Italy and Spain. T cells, B-cell-depleted T cells, or PBMCs supplied cDNA or gDNA.

Study processing details: Cell counts per sample came from amplifying reference gene primers. Repertoires were generated with immunoSEQ multiplex PCR, while TCRdb's copy carries only in-frame clones and drops some. V, J and clone size are taken as reported in that table, and D and trimming were inferred from the DNA itself. Of some 72,000 clones detected, roughly 86% appear once; the ten largest clones hold roughly 4.5%. This clone appeared a few times. J was trimmed by 3 bases and V by 5 bases; bases with no gene match: 10. Per germline, CDR1 MNHEY and CDR2 SVGEGT. The CDR3 is 16 amino acids. Sequenced: peripheral blood. The rearrangement links TRBV6-2 or TRBV6-3 to TRBJ2-1; 7 bases are a match to TRBD1. The sequence was collected from a man between 45 and 60 years old with active or convalescent COVID-19. The CDR3 DNA reads as TGTGCCAGCAGTACCTCGACAGGGACCGTCTACAATGAGCAGTTCTTC. It encodes CASSTSTGTVYNEQFF.